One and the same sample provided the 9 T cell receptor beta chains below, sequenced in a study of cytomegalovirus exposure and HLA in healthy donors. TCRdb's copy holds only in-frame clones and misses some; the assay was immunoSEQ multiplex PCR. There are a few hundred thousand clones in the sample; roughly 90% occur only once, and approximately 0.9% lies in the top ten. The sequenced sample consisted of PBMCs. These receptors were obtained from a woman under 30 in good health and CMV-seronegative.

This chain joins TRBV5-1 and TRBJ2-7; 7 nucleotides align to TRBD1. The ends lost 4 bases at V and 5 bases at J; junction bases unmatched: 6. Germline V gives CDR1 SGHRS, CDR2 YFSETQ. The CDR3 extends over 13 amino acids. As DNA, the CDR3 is TGCGCCAGCAGCATGCTACAGGGGAACGAGCAGTACTTC. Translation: CASSMLQGNEQYF.

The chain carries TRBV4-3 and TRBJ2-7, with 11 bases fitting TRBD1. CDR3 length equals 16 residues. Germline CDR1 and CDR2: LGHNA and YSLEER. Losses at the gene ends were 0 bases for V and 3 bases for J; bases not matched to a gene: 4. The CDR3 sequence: CASSQDSGTGGYEQYF. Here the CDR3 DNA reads TGCGCCAGCAGCCAAGATTCCGGGACAGGGGGCTACGAGCAGTACTTC.

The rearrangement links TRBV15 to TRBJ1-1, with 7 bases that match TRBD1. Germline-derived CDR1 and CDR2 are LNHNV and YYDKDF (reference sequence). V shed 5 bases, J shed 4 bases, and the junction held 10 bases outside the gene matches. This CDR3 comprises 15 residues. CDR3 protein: CATSPRTGAGTEAFF. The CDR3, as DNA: TGTGCCACCAGCCCCCGGACAGGCGCTGGCACTGAAGCTTTCTTT.

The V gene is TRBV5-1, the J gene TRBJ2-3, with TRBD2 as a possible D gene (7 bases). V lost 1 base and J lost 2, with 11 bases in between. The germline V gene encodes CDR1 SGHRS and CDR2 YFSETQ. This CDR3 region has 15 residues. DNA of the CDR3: TGCGCCAGCAGCTTGTGGGGGGGCACCACAGATACGCAGTATTTT. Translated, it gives CASSLWGGTTDTQYF. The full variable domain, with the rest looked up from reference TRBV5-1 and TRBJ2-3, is KAGVTQTPRYLIKTRGQQVTLSCSPISGHRSVSWYQQTPGQGLQFLFEYFSETQRNKGNFPGRFSGRQFSNSRSEMNVSTLELGDSALYLCASSLWGGTTDTQYFGPGTRLTVL.

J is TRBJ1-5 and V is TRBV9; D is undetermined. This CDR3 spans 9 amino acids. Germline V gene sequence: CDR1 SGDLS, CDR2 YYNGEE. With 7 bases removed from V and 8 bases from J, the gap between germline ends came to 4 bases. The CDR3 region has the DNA TGTGCCAGCGGAGAGCCCCAGCATTTT. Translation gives CASGEPQHF.

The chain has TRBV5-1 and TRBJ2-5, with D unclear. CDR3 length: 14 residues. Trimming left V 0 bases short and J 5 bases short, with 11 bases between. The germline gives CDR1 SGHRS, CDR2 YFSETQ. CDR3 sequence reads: CASSLAIELETQYF. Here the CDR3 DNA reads TGCGCCAGCAGCTTGGCCATTGAGTTGGAGACCCAGTACTTC.

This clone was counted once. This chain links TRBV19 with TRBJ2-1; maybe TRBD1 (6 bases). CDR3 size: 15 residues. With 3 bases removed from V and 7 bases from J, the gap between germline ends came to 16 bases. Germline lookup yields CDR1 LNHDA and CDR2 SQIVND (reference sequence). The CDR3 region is CASSMIRDRPNEQFF. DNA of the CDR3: TGTGCCAGTAGTATGATACGCGACAGGCCTAATGAGCAGTTCTTC.

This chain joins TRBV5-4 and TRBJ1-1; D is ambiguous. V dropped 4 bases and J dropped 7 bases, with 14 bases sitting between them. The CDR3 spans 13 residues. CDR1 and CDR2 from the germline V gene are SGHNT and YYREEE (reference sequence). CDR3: CASSLPPRDEAFF. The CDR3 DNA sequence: TGTGCCAGCAGCCTTCCCCCCCGGGATGAAGCTTTCTTT.

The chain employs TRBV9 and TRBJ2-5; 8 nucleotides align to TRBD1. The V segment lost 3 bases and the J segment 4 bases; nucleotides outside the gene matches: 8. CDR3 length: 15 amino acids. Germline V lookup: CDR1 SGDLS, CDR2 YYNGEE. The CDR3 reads CASSATGGRGETQYF. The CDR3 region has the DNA TGTGCCAGCAGCGCTACAGGGGGTCGCGGAGAGACCCAGTACTTC.